These T cell receptor beta chains were read from a single sample in a study of Ad26.COV2.S vaccination and SARS-CoV-2 variants. Profiled with immunoSEQ multiplex PCR; TCRdb holds only in-frame clones, not every one. The sample carries some 390,000 clones, around 89% recorded once. Specimen: peripheral blood, collected in a trial of Ad26.COV2.S vaccine versus placebo. The receptors here all came from a person between 18 and 59 years old who received the Ad26.COV2.S COVID-19 vaccine or a placebo. Each CDR3 is given with its conserved first and last residue. D genes are given only for firm matches. The size of a clone is reported for some rows only, either as once, few or many, or as a class for expanded clones.

v_call	d_call	j_call	clone_size	cdr3_aa	cdr3_nt
TRBV5-1	TRBD1	TRBJ1-3	NA	CASSLSSGQGKGWDTIYF	TGCGCCAGCAGCTTGTCATCTGGACAGGGGAAGGGCTGGGACACCATATATTTT
TRBV4-1	NA	TRBJ1-1	NA	CASKPYGGSHTEAFF	TGCGCCAGCAAGCCTTACGGGGGATCGCACACTGAAGCTTTCTTT
TRBV4-1	TRBD2	TRBJ2-2	NA	CASSLTAPLLASTGELFF	TGCGCCAGCAGTTTAACCGCCCCCCTACTAGCGAGCACCGGGGAGCTGTTTTTT
TRBV5-4	TRBD2	TRBJ2-2	NA	CASSSPAGGTGELFF	TGTGCCAGCAGCTCCCCAGCGGGAGGAACCGGGGAGCTGTTTTTT
TRBV2	NA	TRBJ1-3	NA	CASSGWAATPSGNTIYF	TGTGCCAGCAGTGGTTGGGCCGCTACCCCTTCTGGAAACACCATATATTTT
TRBV4-1	NA	TRBJ1-5	NA	CASSQDTGQPQHF	TGCGCCAGCAGCCAAGATACCGGTCAGCCCCAGCATTTT
TRBV5-4	NA	TRBJ1-4	NA	CASSQDRTNEKLFF	TGTGCCAGCAGCCAAGACAGAACTAATGAAAAACTGTTTTTT
TRBV5-1	NA	TRBJ1-6	once	CASRGTPSSYNSPLHF	TGCGCCAGCAGGGGGACACCGAGCTCCTATAATTCACCCCTCCACTTT
TRBV10-2	NA	TRBJ2-5	NA	CASSEGRRKETQYF	TGCGCCAGCAGTGAGGGGAGACGGAAAGAGACCCAGTACTTC
TRBV14	NA	TRBJ1-6	NA	CASSSGRSNSPLHF	TGTGCCAGCAGCTCAGGGCGGAGTAATTCACCCCTCCACTTT
TRBV15	NA	TRBJ1-2	NA	CATSRGVKPINGYTF	TGTGCCACCAGCAGAGGCGTTAAGCCTATCAATGGCTACACCTTC
TRBV2	TRBD1	TRBJ1-4	NA	CASRYRGANEKLFF	TGTGCCAGCAGGTACAGGGGCGCAAATGAAAAACTGTTTTTT
TRBV21-1	NA	TRBJ2-3	once	CASSQKRRREDSTDTQYF	TGTGCCAGCAGCCAAAAACGGAGGCGGGAGGATAGCACAGATACGCAGTATTTT
TRBV28	NA	TRBJ2-5	NA	CASSLGRGREETQYF	TGTGCCAGCAGTTTGGGCAGGGGCAGGGAAGAGACCCAGTACTTC
TRBV4-1	NA	TRBJ1-3	once	CASSQDLVISGNTIYF	TGCGCCAGCAGCCAAGATCTGGTGATCTCTGGAAACACCATATATTTT